The clone carrying this T cell receptor beta chain was recorded a few times. Alongside a J-beta primer mix, a sample-barcoded 5' primer served in a second PCR lasting about 7 to 12 cycles. TCRdb passed the 5' RACE reads through MiXCR, listing each CDR3 protein once. The sample includes roughly 800,000 distinct CDR3 sequences, roughly 24% seen only once; the top ten take 2.5% to 3.5%. The CDR3 totals 12 residues. Trimming stripped 5 bases from V and 5 bases from J, with 9 bases between. CDR1 and CDR2 (germline): MDHEN, SYDVKM. The data belong to a study of blood T cells in healthy people across ages. This sample also appeared in a second study, on T cells of mothers and their children. That paper notes: During the second PCR, the M1S primer introduced sample barcodes along with 2-4 random nucleotides. Related mother and child pairs showed slightly greater overlap (not significant) than unrelated pairs did.

The specimen sequenced was blood. V usage is TRBV28 and J usage is TRBJ2-5, with D maybe TRBD1 (5 bases). This TCR was recovered from a boy younger than 18 in good health. CDR3 bases: TGTGCCAGCAGTAGCAGGGATGAGACCCAGTACTTC. Encoded protein: CASSSRDETQYF.